The T cell receptor (beta chain) described here comes from a study of T cell responses to AZD1222 COVID-19 vaccine (dated by TCRdb to the early 2020s). The study in broad terms: Because spike-specific TCR depth and breadth did not differ between the two schedules, AZD1222 recipients who got a second dose at roughly 4 weeks were pooled with those who got a second dose at roughly 12 weeks. TCR sequencing was performed for about 250 trial participants, of whom around 200 were given two doses of AZD1222 and approximately 25 were given two doses of MenACWY control vaccine. Trial participants were enrolled into age subgroups of 18-55, 56-69 and 70-plus years, which contained 148, 28 and 57 TCR-sequenced participants, respectively. Results the study describes overall, beyond this receptor: Reportedly, close to half of the unique spike-specific TCRs recognized epitopes lying outside the regions that are mutated in the B.1.351 and B.1.1.7 variants. Participants were mostly white British and included more females than males, and it was suggested by the authors that clonal diversity may have been underestimated. The 56-69-year group was small, and its depth increase did not reach significance, likely because of low power. CD4 TCRs associated with the vaccine covered the entire spike protein, and the dominant responses were in regions 160-218 and 743-854. After two AZD1222 doses, both the breadth and the depth of spike-specific TCRs were significantly higher than at day 0 and than in MenACWY recipients. Because no samples from the day 14 peak response were available, repertoires could be characterized only after the peak T cell response. Conclusions about previously exposed vaccinees are limited because only 6 or 7 AZD1222 recipients were SARS-CoV-2 seropositive at baseline.

The CDR3 regions of human TCRbeta chains were analyzed by immunosequencing. Per the authors' processing: TCRs in the repertoires were compared against a reference library of SARS-CoV-2-specific TCRs that had been generated with the MIRA antigen-specificity platform. Breadth was defined as the fraction of unique TCRs that were SARS-CoV-2-associated. Depth was defined as the fraction of total T cells that were SARS-CoV-2-associated. Using the MIRA data, every spike-specific TCR was mapped to the spike region that the TCR reacted to and assigned to either a CD4 or a CD8 class. Log10-transformed breadth and depth values were compared by one-way ANOVA with Sidak's multiple comparisons tests. The source is immuneACCESS, and TCRdb retained only in-frame sequences with V and J called. Part of the clones is not carried over; for the studies checked, unresolved V genes explain less than half of this, and the remainder is unexplained. V, J and clone size are those of that table, while D and trimming were read from the DNA. In this sample the table shows around 84,000 clones, 86% of which occur a single time. The ten largest account for 7.5% to 9% of the sample.

About this clone itself: Its recognized antigen is unknown. It has no much larger one-base neighbor in the sample; base qualities were not kept.

In the paper's terms, the time point label means: baseline before first vaccination. Vaccinee samples came from UK trials COV001 and COV002, including a single-blind randomized controlled phase 2/3 trial of AZD1222 (ChAdOx1 nCoV-19) in healthy adults. For TCRbeta chain sequencing, PBMC samples from trial participants were taken at day 0 and at day 28 after the second dose. Including the terminal cysteine and phenylalanine, the CDR3 comprises 15 residues. The DNA shown is the 45-base CDR3, in frame from base 1. V is clipped by 1 base and J by 9 bases, and the sequence between their germline boundaries is 15 bases long. The germline V gene (reference sequence) sets CDR1 to LGHDT and CDR2 to YNNKEL.

The sequence links TRBV3-1 (or the pseudogene TRBV3-2) to TRBJ1-4, with the identity of the D gene unclear. This specimen consisted of peripheral blood, obtained on day 0 of AZD1222 vaccination. The source is an adult in good health. The CDR3 is CASSQAKGVMKKLFF. The DNA sequence is as follows: TGTGCCAGCAGCCAAGCGAAGGGAGTAATGAAAAAACTGTTTTTT.